These 2 T cell receptor beta chains came from one sample sequenced in a study. In TCRdb, the RT-PCR reads were re-called with MiXCR into one record per CDR3 protein. The table shows almost 700,000 distinct CDR3 sequences, with 14% occurring only once. The sample consisted of memory CD4+ T cells from blood. Every receptor here comes from a female donor in good health, serving as a healthy control.

V is TRBV28 and J is TRBJ1-5; no firm D call. This CDR3 spans 14 amino acids. Per germline, CDR1 MDHEN and CDR2 SYDVKM. V was pared by 6 bases and J by 6 bases, with 15 bases between. This CDR3 reads CASRHNSPGQPQHF. CDR3 DNA sequence: TGTGCCAGCAGGCACAATTCCCCCGGTCAGCCCCAGCATTTT.

The chain combines TRBV21-1 with TRBJ2-7; TRBD2 reflects the table's D call only, with no check against the DNA. TRBV21-1 is a pseudogene locus. The CDR3 is 15 residues long. CDR3 nucleotide sequence: TGTGCCAGCACCGTAAGGGGCGGGAGGACGGCCGAGCAGTACTTC. As protein: CASTVRGGRTAEQYF.